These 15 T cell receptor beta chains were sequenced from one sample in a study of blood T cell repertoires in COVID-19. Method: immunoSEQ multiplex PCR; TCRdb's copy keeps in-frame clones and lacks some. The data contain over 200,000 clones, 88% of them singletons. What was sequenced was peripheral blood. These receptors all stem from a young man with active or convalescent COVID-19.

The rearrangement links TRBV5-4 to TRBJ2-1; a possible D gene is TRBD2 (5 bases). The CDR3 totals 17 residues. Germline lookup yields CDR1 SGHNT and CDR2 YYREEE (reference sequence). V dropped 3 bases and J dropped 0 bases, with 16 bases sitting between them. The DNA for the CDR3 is TGTGCCAGCAGCTCGGGATCCGGTGGGAGCTCCTACAATGAGCAGTTCTTC. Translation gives CASSSGSGGSSYNEQFF.

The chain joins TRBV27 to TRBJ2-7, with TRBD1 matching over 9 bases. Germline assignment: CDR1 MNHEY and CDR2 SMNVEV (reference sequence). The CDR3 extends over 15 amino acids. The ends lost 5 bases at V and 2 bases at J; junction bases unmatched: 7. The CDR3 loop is CASSRLQGAAYEQYF. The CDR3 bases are TGTGCCAGCAGTCGACTACAGGGGGCGGCCTACGAGCAGTACTTC.

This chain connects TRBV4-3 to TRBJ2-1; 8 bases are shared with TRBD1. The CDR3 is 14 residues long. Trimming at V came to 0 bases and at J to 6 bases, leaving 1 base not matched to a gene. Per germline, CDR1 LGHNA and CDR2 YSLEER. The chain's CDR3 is CASSQEGTGNEQFF. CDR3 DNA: TGCGCCAGCAGCCAAGAGGGGACAGGCAATGAGCAGTTCTTC.

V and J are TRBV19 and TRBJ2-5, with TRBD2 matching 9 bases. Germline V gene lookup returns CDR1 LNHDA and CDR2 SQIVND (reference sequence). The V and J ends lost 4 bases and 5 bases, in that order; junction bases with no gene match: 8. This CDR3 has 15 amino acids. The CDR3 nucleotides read TGTGCCAGTAGTAAATCGACTAGCGGAGGGGAGACCCAGTACTTC. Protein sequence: CASSKSTSGGETQYF.

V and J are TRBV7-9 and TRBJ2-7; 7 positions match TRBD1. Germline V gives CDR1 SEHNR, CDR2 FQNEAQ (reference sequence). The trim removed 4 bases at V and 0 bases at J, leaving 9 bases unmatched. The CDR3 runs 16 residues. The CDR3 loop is CASSYTGAQSSYEQYF. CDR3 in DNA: TGTGCCAGCAGCTATACAGGGGCGCAGAGCTCCTACGAGCAGTACTTC.

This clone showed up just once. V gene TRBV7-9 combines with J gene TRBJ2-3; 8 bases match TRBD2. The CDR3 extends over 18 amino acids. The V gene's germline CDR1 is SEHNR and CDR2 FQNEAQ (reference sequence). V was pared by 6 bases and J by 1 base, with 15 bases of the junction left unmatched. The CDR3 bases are TGTGCCAGCAGATCACGAGCGGGAGCTGATTTCGGCACAGATACGCAGTATTTT. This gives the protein CASRSRAGADFGTDTQYF.

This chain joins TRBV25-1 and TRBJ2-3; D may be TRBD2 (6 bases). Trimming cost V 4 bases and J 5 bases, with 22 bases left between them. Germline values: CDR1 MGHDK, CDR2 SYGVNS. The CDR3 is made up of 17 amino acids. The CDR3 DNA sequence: TGTGCCAGCAGTGGGTTCGGGACCGGGGAGGTTGGAGATACGCAGTATTTT. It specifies CASSGFGTGEVGDTQYF.

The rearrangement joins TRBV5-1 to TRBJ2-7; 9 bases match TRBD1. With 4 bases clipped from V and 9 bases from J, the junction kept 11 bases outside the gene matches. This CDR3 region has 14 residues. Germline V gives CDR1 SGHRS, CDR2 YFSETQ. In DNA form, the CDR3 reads TGCGCCAGCAGCCGCCTACAGGGGGCTTTAGGGCAGTACTTC. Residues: CASSRLQGALGQYF.

In DNA, the CDR3 is TGCGCCAGCAGCTTGGTGGGGACAAACTATGGCTACACCTTC. Translation: CASSLVGTNYGYTF. The chain has TRBV5-1 and TRBJ1-2; D possibly corresponds to TRBD1 (6 bases). The CDR3 spans 14 residues. Deletions cut 0 bases from V and 2 bases from J, with 8 bases between. Per germline, CDR1 SGHRS and CDR2 YFSETQ.

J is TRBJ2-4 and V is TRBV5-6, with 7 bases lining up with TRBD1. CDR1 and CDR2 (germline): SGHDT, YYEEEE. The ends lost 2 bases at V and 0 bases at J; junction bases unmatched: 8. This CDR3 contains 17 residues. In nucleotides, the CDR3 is TGTGCCAGCAGCTTATTCCAGGGGGATCGAGCCAAAAACATTCAGTACTTC. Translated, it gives CASSLFQGDRAKNIQYF.

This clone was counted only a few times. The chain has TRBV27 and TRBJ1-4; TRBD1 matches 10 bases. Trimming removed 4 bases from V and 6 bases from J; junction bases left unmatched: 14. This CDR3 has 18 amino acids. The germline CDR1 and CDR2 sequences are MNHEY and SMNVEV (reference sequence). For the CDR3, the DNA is TGTGCCAGCAGTTCGATGACAGGGGGCAGGTCATGGGATGAAAAACTGTTTTTT. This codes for CASSSMTGGRSWDEKLFF.

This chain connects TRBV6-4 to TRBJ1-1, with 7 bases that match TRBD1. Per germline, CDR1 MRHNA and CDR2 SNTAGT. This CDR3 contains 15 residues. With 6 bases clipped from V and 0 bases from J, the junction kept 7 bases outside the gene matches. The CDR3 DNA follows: TGTGCCAGCAGCAGAGACGGGACAGTGAACACTGAAGCTTTCTTT. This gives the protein CASSRDGTVNTEAFF.

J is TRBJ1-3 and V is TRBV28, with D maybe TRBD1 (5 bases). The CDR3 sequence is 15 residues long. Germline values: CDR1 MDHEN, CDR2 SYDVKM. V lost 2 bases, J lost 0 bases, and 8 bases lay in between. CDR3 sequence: CASSLGGGSGNTIYF. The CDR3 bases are TGTGCCAGCAGTTTAGGGGGGGGCTCTGGAAACACCATATATTTT.

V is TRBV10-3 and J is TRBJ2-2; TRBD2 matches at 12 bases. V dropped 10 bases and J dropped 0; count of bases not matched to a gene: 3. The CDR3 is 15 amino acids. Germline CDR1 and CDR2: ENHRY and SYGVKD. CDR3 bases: TGTGCCACCGGGACTAGCGGGCCGAACACCGGGGAGCTGTTTTTT. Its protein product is CATGTSGPNTGELFF.

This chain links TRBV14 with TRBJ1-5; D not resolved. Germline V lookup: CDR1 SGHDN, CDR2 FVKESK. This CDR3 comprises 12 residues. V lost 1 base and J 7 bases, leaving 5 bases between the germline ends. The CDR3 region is CASSQAGQPQHF. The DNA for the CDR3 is TGTGCCAGCAGCCAAGCAGGACAGCCCCAGCATTTT.